The T cell receptor (beta chain) described here comes from a study of Ad26.COV2.S vaccination and SARS-CoV-2 variants (dated by TCRdb to the early 2020s). A note on the overall study: TCRbeta repertoire sequencing served as the tool for gauging how specific and how broad the SARS-CoV-2-reactive T cell receptors were following Ad26.COV2.S vaccination. A total of around 32 samples were included in the TCR-sequenced set, comprising around 19 Ad26.COV2.S vaccine recipients, 5 placebo recipients and 8 SARS-CoV-2 convalescent individuals. The research as a whole found: Compared with placebo recipients, Ad26.COV2.S recipients showed higher spike-specific TCR breadth (P = 0.0014). Vaccine and placebo recipients had similar non-spike TCR breadth, a finding consistent with the vaccine containing only spike. It was noted by the authors that total T cell responses may have been underestimated by the TCR breadth and depth analyses. After vaccination, spike-specific CD8+ and CD4+ T cell responses were reported to show substantial breadth.

TCRbeta CDR3 regions were sequenced with the immunoSEQ Assay. After extraction, genomic DNA underwent amplification by bias-controlled multiplex PCR, followed by high-throughput sequencing. On the authors' methods: Collapsing and filtering of sequences were performed to quantify the absolute abundance of each unique TCRbeta CDR3 region. Usable DNA was measured by amplifying reference genes present in all nucleated cells, and TCRbeta template counts were normalized to that usable DNA to estimate T cell fraction. Repertoire TCRs were annotated as SARS-CoV-2-specific by exact matching of V gene, CDR3 amino acid sequence and J gene to a known reactive TCR set. MIRA supplied the reference SARS-CoV-2 TCR set, which was filtered for enrichment in COVID-19-positive ImmuneCODE repertoires so that public or cross-reactive TCRs were removed. Using the MIRA antigens, annotated TCRs were further analysed by specific ORF or by position within an ORF. Breadth was defined as annotated unique rearrangements over total unique productive rearrangements; depth was the summed frequency of those rearrangements. Group comparisons of TCR breadth used two-sided Wilcoxon rank-sum tests. Imported from immuneACCESS, the table was reduced by TCRdb to in-frame sequences with V and J called. These copies leave out some clones; in studies compared against another copy, an unresolved V gene accounts for under half, and the cause of the remainder is not known. V and J calls and clone size come straight from that table; D and trimming were deduced from the DNA. This sample comprises about 350,000 clones, about 90% of them detected only once. The top ten clones comprise 3% to 5% of the sample.

What this sample's time point label stands for: individuals recovered from natural SARS-CoV-2 infection. About this clone itself: The antigen it recognizes is unknown. Base qualities are not at hand, and no much larger clone is one base apart.

Cut back by 1 base and 4 bases, the V and J ends lie 11 bases apart. The CDR3, from cysteine to phenylalanine, totals 15 residues. Only the CDR3 portion is preserved as DNA: 45 bases, with reading frame beginning at the first base. From a lookup of the germline V gene, CDR1 and CDR2 are SGHRS and YFSETQ. The chain is assembled from TRBV5-1 and TRBJ2-2, with the identity of the D gene unclear. The clonotype originates from a human donor who had recovered from COVID-19. This sample comprised peripheral blood, obtained after recovery from COVID-19. The nucleotides read TGCGCCAGCAGCTTGAATGTTCCGGCCACCGGGGAGCTGTTTTTT. Its protein is CASSLNVPATGELFF.